The 18 T cell receptor beta chains below come from one sample, sequenced in a study of CD8+CD57+ T cells in acquired aplastic anemia. Both TCR beta VDJ combination and CDR3 sequence profiling were carried out. Genomic DNA was the template for this profiling. TCRdb analysed the reads with MiXCR anew, one entry per CDR3 protein. The top ten clones hold roughly 13% of a sample with some 180,000 distinct CDR3 sequences, around 50% of them seen once. For sequencing, patients were chosen who had shown expansion of CD8+CD57+ cells by flow cytometry. Material for sequencing was sorted CD4+, CD8+, or CD8+CD57+ T cells (not recorded which) from PBMCs. The receptors were sampled from a human donor with aplastic anemia.

This clonotype was recorded once. CDR3 sequence reads: CAIKSGVNTIYF. Written as DNA, the CDR3 is TGTGCCATTAAAAGCGGCGTGAACACCATATATTTT. This chain joins TRBV10-3 and TRBJ1-3; no reliable D call. Trimming cost V 9 bases and J 7 bases, with 13 bases left between them. CDR3 size: 12 residues. Germline assignment: CDR1 ENHRY and CDR2 SYGVKD.

There are many counts of this clonotype. The CDR3 DNA is TGTGCCAGCAGTTACATCGCAGGGGGAGTGGACGAGCAGTACTTC. It translates to CASSYIAGGVDEQYF. The V and J genes are TRBV6-6 and TRBJ2-7; 7 positions agree with TRBD1. Germline-derived CDR1 and CDR2 are MNHNY and SVGAGI (reference sequence). The CDR3 sequence is 15 residues long. Losses at the gene ends were 2 bases for V and 5 bases for J; bases not matched to a gene: 9.

Regarding this clonotype: A much larger clone lies a single base off, so this may be a read error. The rearrangement uses TRBV12-3 or TRBV12-4 and TRBJ2-3; D possibly matches TRBD1 or TRBD2 (5 bases each). The CDR3 has 12 residues. V dropped 6 bases and J dropped 3 bases, with 7 bases sitting between them. The CDR3 bases are TGTGCCAGCAGGGGGGAGACAGATACGCAGTATTTT. This sequence encodes CASRGETDTQYF.

The chain recombines TRBV10-3 with TRBJ2-7; TRBD2 is a possible D gene (6 bases). In germline, CDR1 is ENHRY, CDR2 SYGVKD. V gave up 8 bases and J gave up 3 bases, with 14 bases separating them. The CDR3 extends over 13 amino acids. CDR3 sequence reads: CAIGGTANYEQYF. DNA for the CDR3: TGTGCCATCGGGGGGACGGCAAACTACGAGCAGTACTTC.

This clonotype was observed a handful of times. The chain links TRBV20-1 to TRBJ2-2, with TRBD2 matching over 8 bases. J lost 1 base, V lost 2 bases, and 3 bases had no gene match. The CDR3 is made up of 15 amino acids. In germline, CDR1 is DFQATT, CDR2 SNEGSKA (reference sequence). CDR3 sequence reads: CSARSTSGNTGELFF. The DNA of the CDR3 is TGCAGTGCTAGATCCACTAGCGGGAACACCGGGGAGCTGTTTTTT.

The V and J genes are TRBV7-9 and TRBJ1-2, with D possibly TRBD1 on 6 matching bases. Per germline, CDR1 SEHNR and CDR2 FQNEAQ (reference sequence). This CDR3 is 12 amino acids long. V was pared by 2 bases and J by 7 bases, with 8 bases between. CDR3 residues: CASSLQGSGYTF. The DNA for the CDR3 is TGTGCCAGCAGCTTACAGGGGAGTGGCTACACCTTC.

This clonotype was detected many times. One junction end disagrees with the germline gene, perhaps due to a read error. The V and J genes are TRBV12-3 or TRBV12-4 and TRBJ2-7; 11 bases agree with TRBD2. CDR3 length: 14 amino acids. CDR3 amino acids: CASILAGGRYEQYF. In DNA form, the CDR3 reads TGTGCCAGCATTTTAGCGGGGGGGCGTTACGAGCAGTACTTC.

V usage is TRBV12-3 or TRBV12-4 and J usage is TRBJ2-3, with 8 bases lining up with TRBD2. The CDR3 is 14 residues long. The trim removed 6 bases at V and 1 base at J, leaving 3 bases unmatched. The DNA for the CDR3 is TGTGCCAGCAGCCTGACTAGCGGCACAGATACGCAGTATTTT. Residues: CASSLTSGTDTQYF.

Of note for this clonotype: Given a much more abundant clone one base away, this may be a read error. The chain is built from TRBV5-4 and TRBJ2-7; the match to TRBD2 covers 8 bases. Germline V lookup: CDR1 SGHNT, CDR2 YYREEE (reference sequence). The CDR3 has 15 amino acids. CDR3: CAGSGMSGGLYEQYF. In DNA, the CDR3 is TGTGCCGGCAGCGGCATGAGCGGGGGCCTTTACGAGCAGTACTTC.

The DNA for the CDR3 is TGTGCCAGTAGGGACAGGGGGTCAGGCGAAAAACTGTTTTTT. Amino acid sequence: CASRDRGSGEKLFF. The V gene is TRBV19, the J gene TRBJ1-4; 10 bases align to TRBD1. Germline V gene data show CDR1 as LNHDA and CDR2 as SQIVND (reference sequence). The CDR3 runs to 14 residues. Trimming took 6 bases from V and 8 from J; bases not matched to a gene: 6.

This clonotype has a count of ten or more. The chain couples TRBV20-1 to TRBJ1-6; D is undetermined. The CDR3 totals 15 residues. Deletions cut 0 bases from V and 0 bases from J, with 6 bases between. The germline V gene has CDR1 DFQATT and CDR2 SNEGSKA (reference sequence). CDR3 region: CSARDRSSYNSPLHF. The CDR3 DNA reads as TGCAGTGCTAGAGATCGGAGCTCCTATAATTCACCCCTCCACTTT.

The chain recombines TRBV6-1 with TRBJ1-2; 10 positions agree with TRBD1. CDR1 is MNHNS and CDR2 is SASEGT in the germline V gene. The V segment lost 5 bases and the J segment 3 bases; nucleotides outside the gene matches: 6. The CDR3 has 15 residues. For the CDR3, the DNA is TGTGCCAGCAGTAACGGACAGGGGGTGGACTATGGCTACACCTTC. This gives the protein CASSNGQGVDYGYTF.

This clonotype was detected many times. For the CDR3, the DNA is TGTGCCAGCAGCTTAGCCTCGACGACAGGCTATAGCAATCAGCCCCAGCATTTT. This translates into CASSLASTTGYSNQPQHF. The chain carries TRBV7-2 and TRBJ1-5, with D perhaps matching TRBD1 (6 bases). Germline assignment: CDR1 SGHTA and CDR2 FQGNSA. V was trimmed by 0 bases and J by 0 bases, leaving 15 bases between them. The CDR3 is 18 amino acids.

Concerning this clonotype: A much more abundant neighbour one base away suggests this may be a read error. The CDR3: CAWSMTGAGQETQYF. The CDR3 DNA follows: TGTGCCTGGAGTATGACAGGGGCTGGACAAGAGACCCAGTACTTC. This chain uses TRBV30 with TRBJ2-5; the match to TRBD1 covers 8 bases. Germline V gives CDR1 GTSNPN, CDR2 SVGIG (reference sequence). CDR3 length equals 15 residues. Trimming cost V 2 bases and J 2 bases; bases outside gene matches: 7.

This chain uses TRBV10-3 with TRBJ2-3; 8 nucleotides match TRBD2. The CDR3 spans 12 residues. The V segment lost 8 bases and the J segment 3 bases; nucleotides outside the gene matches: 1. Germline CDR1 is ENHRY and CDR2 is SYGVKD. In nucleotides, the CDR3 is TGTGCCATCGCGGGAGGAACAGATACGCAGTATTTT. It encodes CAIAGGTDTQYF.

Ten or more counts support this clonotype. The V gene is TRBV7-2, the J gene TRBJ2-7, with no clear D. The ends were cut back, 5 bases at V and 4 bases at J, with 21 bases in the middle. Germline CDR1 reads SGHTA; CDR2 reads FQGNSA. This CDR3 region has 16 residues. CDR3 loop: CASSPPPGPRFYEQYF. The CDR3 coding sequence is TGTGCCAGCAGCCCCCCGCCGGGCCCTCGGTTTTACGAGCAGTACTTC.

The rearrangement links TRBV2 to TRBJ2-1; the D gene is possibly TRBD1 (5 bases). The CDR3 runs 12 residues. Germline V gene data show CDR1 as SNHLY and CDR2 as FYNNEI. V lost 5 bases and J 8 bases, leaving 10 bases between the germline ends. CDR3: CASSTQGYEQFF. CDR3 coding DNA: TGTGCCAGCAGTACCCAGGGCTATGAGCAGTTCTTC. Filled out from reference TRBV2 and TRBJ2-1, the complete variable domain reads EPEVTQTPSHQVTQMGQEVILRCVPISNHLYFYWYRQILGQKVEFLVSFYNNEISEKSEIFDDQFSVERPDGSNFTLKIRSTKLEDSAMYFCASSTQGYEQFFGPGTRLTVL.

This clonotype has just a few counts. The chain joins TRBV5-4 to TRBJ2-3, with 8 nucleotides matching TRBD1. CDR1 is SGHNT, CDR2 YYREEE, per germline (reference sequence). The ends lost 3 bases at V and 5 bases at J; junction bases unmatched: 11. This CDR3 comprises 16 residues. The DNA of the CDR3 is TGTGCCAGCAGCTCCTACGACAGGGGCTCTTTAGATACGCAGTATTTT. The encoded protein is CASSSYDRGSLDTQYF. The full variable domain, completed using reference TRBV5-4 and TRBJ2-3, is ETGVTQSPTHLIKTRGQQVTLRCSSQSGHNTVSWYQQALGQGPQFIFQYYREEENGRGNFPPRFSGLQFPNYSSELNVNALELDDSALYLCASSSYDRGSLDTQYFGPGTRLTVL.